The 5 T cell receptor beta chains presented below share a single source sample, sequenced in a study of Ad26.COV2.S vaccination and SARS-CoV-2 variants. Described treatment: around 19 received Ad26.COV2.S at low or high dose, single or two shots; roughly five received placebo; per-sample allocation not given. Day 63 following the first vaccine or placebo injection was when the samples were taken. Only in-frame clones appear in the TCRdb table, and some are missing; sequencing was by immunoSEQ multiplex PCR. Here the sample spans almost 400,000 clones, approximately 89% being singletons. The sample in question was peripheral blood, obtained in a trial of Ad26.COV2.S vaccine versus placebo. The receptors derive from a person aged 18-65 years who received the Ad26.COV2.S COVID-19 vaccine or a placebo.

The gene calls are TRBV10-2 and TRBJ2-1; 12 bases agree with TRBD2. This CDR3 region has 14 residues. From germline, CDR1 is WSHSY and CDR2 SAAADI. V trimming: 7 bases; J trimming: 6 bases; junction bases outside the gene matches: 4. CDR3 loop: CASKRTSGINEQFF. The DNA for the CDR3 is TGCGCCAGCAAGCGGACTAGCGGGATCAATGAGCAGTTCTTC.

V and J are TRBV20-1 and TRBJ1-2; tentatively, D is TRBD1 (6 bases). V gave up 5 bases and J gave up 2 bases, with 18 bases separating them. Germline values: CDR1 DFQATT, CDR2 SNEGSKA (reference sequence). The CDR3 loop spans 15 amino acids. The DNA of the CDR3 is TGCAGTGCTGGTGAATTCGCAGGGGAAAACTATGGCTACACCTTC. It is translated as CSAGEFAGENYGYTF.

The gene calls are TRBV5-1 and TRBJ2-7; tentative D call: TRBD1 (5 bases). Germline V gene data show CDR1 as SGHRS and CDR2 as YFSETQ. Trimming took 4 bases from V and 5 from J, leaving 10 bases between them. The CDR3 length is 12 residues. The CDR3 here is CASSHSGNEQYF. In DNA form, the CDR3 reads TGCGCCAGCAGCCATTCAGGGAACGAGCAGTACTTC. Filled out from reference TRBV5-1 and TRBJ2-7, the complete variable domain reads KAGVTQTPRYLIKTRGQQVTLSCSPISGHRSVSWYQQTPGQGLQFLFEYFSETQRNKGNFPGRFSGRQFSNSRSEMNVSTLELGDSALYLCASSHSGNEQYFGPGTRLTVT.

The gene calls are TRBV9 and TRBJ1-2; 9 positions agree with TRBD1. J lost 2 bases, V lost 3 bases, and 8 bases had no gene match. The CDR3 runs to 16 residues. The germline CDR1 and CDR2 sequences are SGDLS and YYNGEE. The CDR3 DNA follows: TGTGCCAGCAGCGAGGCTCGGACAGGGGCCAACTATGGCTACACCTTC. The encoded protein is CASSEARTGANYGYTF.

This clone was detected once. The J gene is TRBJ1-4, the V gene TRBV5-1; D not resolved. The V end was cut by 1 base, the J end by 2 bases, with 9 bases between. Germline-derived CDR1 and CDR2 are SGHRS and YFSETQ. This CDR3 comprises 15 residues. The CDR3 DNA sequence: TGCGCCAGCAGCTTGCGGAGGGCCACTAATGAAAAACTGTTTTTT. It translates to CASSLRRATNEKLFF.